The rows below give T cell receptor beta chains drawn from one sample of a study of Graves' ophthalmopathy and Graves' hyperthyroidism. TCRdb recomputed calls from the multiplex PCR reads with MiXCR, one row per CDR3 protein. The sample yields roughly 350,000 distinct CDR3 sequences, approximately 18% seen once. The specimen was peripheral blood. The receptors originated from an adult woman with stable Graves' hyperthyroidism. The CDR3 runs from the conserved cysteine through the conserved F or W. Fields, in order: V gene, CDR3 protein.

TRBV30 CAWSVGRQPQHF
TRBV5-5 CASSGRRSEGYGYTF
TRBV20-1 CSAKPRLNYGYTF
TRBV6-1 CASRVNSDSAEQYF
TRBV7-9 CASSLYRGHGQPQHF
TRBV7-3 CASSLIPGQYEQYF
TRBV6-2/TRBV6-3 CASSYQGSGQETQYF
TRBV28 CASSWGTDGYTF
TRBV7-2 CASSSGLAGLTETQYF
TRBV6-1 CASRPGGGGGSGYTF
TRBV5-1 CASSLLLSYQETQYF
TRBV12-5 CASGSGGPFDYGYTF
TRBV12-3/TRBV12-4 CASSLARGGGGELFF
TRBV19 CASSLRRVTGGYGDTGELFF
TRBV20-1 CSARDRASGRAGEQYF
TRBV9 CASSVIGETQYF
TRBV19 CASSSGARVIYGYTF
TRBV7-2 CASSLAPSLEQYF
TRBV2 CASGEAFTEAFF
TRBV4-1 CASSQEDGAGYYGYTF
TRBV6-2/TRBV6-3 CASSYGAGGRDTEAFF
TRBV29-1 CSVEAPGQGGRAFF